A selection of T cell receptor beta chains follows, all from one sample in a study of T-cell memory formation after mild COVID-19. One entry per CDR3 protein results from TCRdb running MiXCR on the 5' RACE reads. The data hold 240,000 or so distinct CDR3 sequences, with over 8.5% observed a single time. The sequenced sample consisted of PBMCs or a T cell subset sorted from them (not recorded which). These receptors came from a man aged 18 to 29 who had mild COVID-19 (a few samples of this study predate the infection). Cell type and time point are not known. CDR3s include the opening cysteine and the closing phenylalanine or tryptophan. Each record gives: D gene, V gene, clone size, J gene, CDR3 protein, CDR3 DNA. A D gene is named only where the DNA matches it firmly. Size is stated for part of the rows, as once, few or many counts, or as a class when the clone is expanded.

d_gene: NA
v_gene: TRBV7-3
abundance: many
j_gene: TRBJ2-1
CDR3aa: CASSPQGWSYNEQFF
CDR3nt: TGTGCCAGCAGCCCACAGGGTTGGTCCTACAATGAGCAGTTCTTC

d_gene: NA
v_gene: TRBV5-1
abundance: many
j_gene: TRBJ2-5
CDR3aa: CASSPGDYQETQYF
CDR3nt: TGCGCCAGCAGCCCGGGGGACTACCAAGAGACCCAGTACTTC

d_gene: NA
v_gene: TRBV20-1
abundance: few
j_gene: TRBJ2-4
CDR3aa: CSARSQRSKNIQYF
CDR3nt: TGCAGTGCTAGAAGTCAGCGATCCAAAAACATTCAGTACTTC

d_gene: NA
v_gene: TRBV19
abundance: NA
j_gene: TRBJ2-3
CDR3aa: CASLGWGPDTQYF
CDR3nt: TGTGCCAGTCTGGGGTGGGGTCCAGATACGCAGTATTTT

d_gene: NA
v_gene: TRBV19
abundance: many
j_gene: TRBJ1-2
CDR3aa: CASKADGYTF
CDR3nt: TGTGCCAGTAAGGCGGATGGCTACACCTTC

d_gene: NA
v_gene: TRBV18
abundance: once
j_gene: TRBJ2-1
CDR3aa: CASSPLVRAYNEQFF
CDR3nt: TGTGCCAGCTCACCACTAGTGCGAGCTTACAATGAGCAGTTCTTC

d_gene: NA
v_gene: TRBV5-1
abundance: few
j_gene: TRBJ1-6
CDR3aa: CASSKDGNNSPLHF
CDR3nt: TGCGCCAGCAGCAAGGACGGAAATAATTCACCCCTCCACTTT

d_gene: TRBD1
v_gene: TRBV7-2
abundance: NA
j_gene: TRBJ1-3
CDR3aa: CASSLAIGQGKVDTIYF
CDR3nt: TGTGCCAGCAGCTTAGCGATTGGACAGGGAAAGGTGGACACCATATATTTT

d_gene: NA
v_gene: TRBV4-2
abundance: few
j_gene: TRBJ1-2
CDR3aa: CASSQDSGNTYGYTF
CDR3nt: TGTGCCAGCAGCCAAGATTCAGGGAATACCTATGGCTACACCTTC

d_gene: TRBD2
v_gene: TRBV7-2
abundance: few
j_gene: TRBJ2-1
CDR3aa: CASSSLPAGGGNEQFF
CDR3nt: TGTGCCAGCAGCAGTCTACCTGCGGGGGGGGGCAATGAGCAGTTCTTC

d_gene: NA
v_gene: TRBV5-1
abundance: NA
j_gene: TRBJ1-6
CDR3aa: CASSFLPLGSPLHF
CDR3nt: TGCGCCAGCAGCTTCCTTCCCTTGGGTTCACCCCTCCACTTT

d_gene: TRBD1
v_gene: TRBV5-1
abundance: many
j_gene: TRBJ2-2
CDR3aa: CASTGSGQGASTGELFF
CDR3nt: TGCGCCAGCACCGGGTCCGGACAGGGGGCAAGCACCGGGGAGCTGTTTTTT

d_gene: NA
v_gene: TRBV3-1
abundance: few
j_gene: TRBJ2-5
CDR3aa: CASSQDLQRRTQYF
CDR3nt: TGTGCCAGCAGCCAAGATCTCCAGCGTCGGACCCAGTACTTC

d_gene: TRBD2
v_gene: TRBV7-2
abundance: NA
j_gene: TRBJ2-5
CDR3aa: CASSLGPGQRGERETQYF
CDR3nt: TGTGCCAGCAGCTTAGGTCCCGGCCAGCGGGGGGAGCGGGAGACCCAGTACTTC

d_gene: NA
v_gene: TRBV27
abundance: NA
j_gene: TRBJ1-3
CDR3aa: CASRFGSGNTIYF
CDR3nt: TGTGCCAGCAGATTCGGCTCTGGAAACACCATATATTTT

d_gene: NA
v_gene: TRBV7-3
abundance: NA
j_gene: TRBJ2-3
CDR3aa: CASRTTARSTDTQYF
CDR3nt: TGTGCCAGCAGGACGACAGCTAGAAGCACAGATACGCAGTATTTT

d_gene: NA
v_gene: TRBV5-6
abundance: NA
j_gene: TRBJ2-1
CDR3aa: CASSFRPGNEQFF
CDR3nt: TGTGCCAGCAGCTTCCGACCAGGCAATGAGCAGTTCTTC